This T cell receptor beta chain was sequenced during a study of blood T cell repertoires in COVID-19. Study-wide context: Sources were T cells, B-cell-depleted T cells, or PBMCs; the material itself was cDNA or gDNA.

TCRdb's copy holds only in-frame clones and misses some; the assay was immunoSEQ multiplex PCR. The table lists 250,000 to 400,000 clones, over 85% of them singletons. V was cut by 0 bases and J by 6 bases, with 13 bases left in between. The CDR3 totals 15 residues. CDR1 and CDR2 from the germline V gene are SGHDT and YYEEEE. Clinical histories supplied by participants themselves formed the basis of cohort assignment. The TCR sequence derives from a man in his 60s who had recovered from COVID-19. V and J are TRBV5-6 and TRBJ1-5; possible D gene TRBD1, 5 bases. Material for sequencing was PBMCs or T cells enriched from blood (not recorded which). This CDR3 reads CASSLGQGVGQPQHF. The CDR3 nucleotides read TGTGCCAGCAGCTTGGGGCAGGGTGTCGGTCAGCCCCAGCATTTT.